Listed here is a single T cell receptor beta chain. The data were obtained in a study of STAT5B mutations in CD4+ large granular lymphocyte leukemia. V lost 4 bases to trimming and J lost 0 bases, with 17 bases between them. The CDR3 runs 17 residues. Germline-derived CDR1 and CDR2 are SGHNT and YYREEE (reference sequence). Generated by immunoSEQ multiplex PCR, the TCRdb table keeps only in-frame clones and is missing some. The data hold 20,000 to 25,000 clones, with about 81% observed a single time. The J gene is TRBJ2-1, the V gene TRBV5-4; D perhaps matches TRBD2 (6 bases). Sequenced sample: CD4+ T cells from blood buffy coats. The sequence derives from a human donor in good health. CDR3 loop: CASSAVGAGSSYNEQFF. The CDR3 DNA reads as TGTGCCAGCAGCGCGGTAGGGGCGGGGAGCTCCTACAATGAGCAGTTCTTC. Using reference TRBV5-4 and TRBJ2-1 for the parts outside the CDR3, the full variable domain is ETGVTQSPTHLIKTRGQQVTLRCSSQSGHNTVSWYQQALGQGPQFIFQYYREEENGRGNFPPRFSGLQFPNYSSELNVNALELDDSALYLCASSAVGAGSSYNEQFFGPGTRLTVL.